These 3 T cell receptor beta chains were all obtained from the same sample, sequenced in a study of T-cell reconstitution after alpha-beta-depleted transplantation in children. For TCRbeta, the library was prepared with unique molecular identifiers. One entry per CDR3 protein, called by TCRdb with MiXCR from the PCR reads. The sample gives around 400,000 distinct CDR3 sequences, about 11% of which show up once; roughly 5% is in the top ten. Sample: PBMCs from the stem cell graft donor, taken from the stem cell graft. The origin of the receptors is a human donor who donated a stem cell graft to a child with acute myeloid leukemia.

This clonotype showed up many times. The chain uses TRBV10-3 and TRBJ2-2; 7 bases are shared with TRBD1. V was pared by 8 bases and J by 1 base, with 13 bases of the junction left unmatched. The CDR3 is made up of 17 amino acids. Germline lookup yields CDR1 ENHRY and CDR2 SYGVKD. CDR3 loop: CAIPRRLSGGNTGELFF. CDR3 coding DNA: TGTGCCATCCCTCGGCGTTTGTCAGGGGGGAACACCGGGGAGCTGTTTTTT.

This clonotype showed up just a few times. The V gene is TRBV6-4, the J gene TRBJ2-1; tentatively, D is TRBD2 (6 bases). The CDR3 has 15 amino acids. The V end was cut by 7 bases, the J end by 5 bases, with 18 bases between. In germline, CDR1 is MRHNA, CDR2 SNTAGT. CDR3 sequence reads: CASKAVSGVDNEQFF. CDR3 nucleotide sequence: TGTGCCAGCAAGGCTGTGTCGGGAGTGGACAATGAGCAGTTCTTC.

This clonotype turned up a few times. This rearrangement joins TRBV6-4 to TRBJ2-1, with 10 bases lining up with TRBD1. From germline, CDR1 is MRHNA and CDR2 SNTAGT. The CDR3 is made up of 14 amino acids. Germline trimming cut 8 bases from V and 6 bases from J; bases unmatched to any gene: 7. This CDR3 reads CASRGQGEANEQFF. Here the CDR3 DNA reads TGTGCCAGCCGCGGACAGGGGGAAGCCAATGAGCAGTTCTTC.